The 6 T cell receptor beta chains in this list originate from one sample, sequenced in a study of cytomegalovirus exposure and HLA in healthy donors. In the PCR, 60 Vbeta and 13 Jbeta primers were used. Only in-frame clones appear in the TCRdb table, and some are missing; sequencing was by immunoSEQ multiplex PCR. This sample contains under 150,000 clones. The source material was PBMCs. These receptors were collected from a woman in her sixties or seventies in good health and CMV-seronegative.

This CDR3 is CSVARGRYTEAFF. CDR3 nucleotide sequence: TGCAGCGTTGCCAGGGGTCGTTACACTGAAGCTTTCTTT. The genes are TRBV29-1 and TRBJ1-1; tentatively, D is TRBD1 (6 bases). V lost 4 bases to trimming and J lost 3 bases, with 12 bases between them. The CDR3 spans 13 residues. Germline V gene data show CDR1 as SQVTM and CDR2 as ANQGSEA.

The chain joins TRBV4-2 to TRBJ2-5; perhaps TRBD2 as D (6 bases). This CDR3 spans 14 amino acids. Trimming left V 3 bases short and J 1 base short, with 9 bases between. The germline V gene has CDR1 LGHNA and CDR2 YNFKEQ. CDR3 DNA sequence: TGTGCCAGCAGCCAGGGTAGCGGCCAAGAGACCCAGTACTTC. Translating gives CASSQGSGQETQYF.

The genes are TRBV9 and TRBJ1-1, with D uncertain. This CDR3 comprises 13 residues. The germline CDR1 and CDR2 sequences are SGDLS and YYNGEE. Trimming stripped 0 bases from V and 1 base from J, with 4 bases between. CDR3 region: CASSVVRNTEAFF. The DNA for the CDR3 is TGTGCCAGCAGCGTAGTTAGGAACACTGAAGCTTTCTTT.

The chain recombines TRBV5-4 with TRBJ1-5, with D tentatively TRBD1 (6 bases). CDR1 SGHNT and CDR2 YYREEE come from the germline V gene (reference sequence). The CDR3 is 15 residues long. V shed 0 bases and J shed 4 bases, with 11 bases lying between them. The DNA of the CDR3 is TGTGCCAGCAGCTTGGGGGGGGGCCTTAATCAGCCCCAGCATTTT. Its protein is CASSLGGGLNQPQHF.

The chain has TRBV19 and TRBJ1-5, with D possibly being TRBD1 (5 bases). Trimming shortened V by 2 bases and J by 7 bases, and 18 bases separated the two germline ends. There are 16 residues in the CDR3. The germline gives CDR1 LNHDA, CDR2 SQIVND (reference sequence). CDR3: CASSIQAGSQNQPQHF. The CDR3 nucleotides read TGTGCCAGTAGTATACAGGCAGGGTCTCAAAACCAGCCCCAGCATTTT.

This chain connects TRBV6-1 to TRBJ1-1, with D unclear. Germline CDR1 reads MNHNS; CDR2 reads SASEGT. The CDR3 loop spans 16 amino acids. V lost 1 base to trimming and J lost 1 base, with 13 bases between them. The CDR3 coding sequence is TGTGCCAGCAGTGAAGTCCCACGGGAGGGGAACACTGAAGCTTTCTTT. Its protein is CASSEVPREGNTEAFF.